This T cell receptor (beta chain) was identified in a study of cytomegalovirus exposure and HLA in healthy donors. Unrecorded immune exposure was likely among donors, who were nominally healthy when sampled. Findings and limits, study-wide: The authors reported that TCR beta sequences could predict HLA-A and HLA-B alleles. These predictions were accurate for most subjects in the first cohort. Presence/absence analyses rested on an assumption that sequencing depth was roughly uniform across donors.

Of note for this clone: Its cognate antigen is unknown.

PCR used 60 Vbeta primers and 13 Jbeta primers. Sequenced by immunoSEQ multiplex PCR; TCRdb stores in-frame clones only, minus some. The data hold nearly 200,000 clones, with 70% to 80% observed a single time. The CDR3 is 12 residues long. Germline V gene lookup returns CDR1 SGDLS and CDR2 YYNGEE. V gave up 3 bases and J gave up 8 bases, with 9 bases separating them. This receptor was taken from a male donor in good health and CMV-seropositive. Material: PBMCs. This chain joins TRBV9 and TRBJ1-3; possible D gene TRBD1, 5 bases. Written as DNA, the CDR3 is TGTGCCAGCAGCGAGGGGAGGGACACCATATATTTT. Amino acid sequence: CASSEGRDTIYF.